The present entry profiles one TCR beta chain with its context. Its antigen is still unknown. This sample was included in a study of identical twins. The study's findings and limits: Invariant MAIT and iNKT cells may have partly biased zero-insertion analyses. Conclusions relied on cross-sectional statistical analysis, not following the same donors. Those out-of-frame alpha sequences shared by twins showed an excess of low generation probability.

Germline trimming cut 5 bases from V and 0 bases from J; bases unmatched to any gene: 14. The CDR3 extends over 18 amino acids. With template switching, a universal primer site was added, and the cDNA carried unique molecular identifiers. Using its own MiXCR run on the 5' RACE reads, TCRdb lists one record per CDR3 protein. The sample has 1.5 million to 2 million distinct CDR3 sequences, roughly 35% seen once. Sample: cord blood. This clonotype originated in a newborn girl in good health. This chain joins TRBV12-3 or TRBV12-4 and TRBJ2-7; 9 bases map to TRBD1. The CDR3 sequence: CASSPTGQGIGSSYEQYF. In nucleotides, the CDR3 is TGTGCCAGCAGTCCCACGGGACAGGGAATAGGGTCCTCCTACGAGCAGTACTTC.